Given below is one T cell receptor (beta chain) in context. These data originate in a study of blood T cell repertoires in COVID-19. Assay: immunoSEQ multiplex PCR; the TCRdb copy retains only in-frame clones and omits some. Found here are about 210,000 clones, 75% to 90% of them singletons; the top ten hold about 5%. The sequencing input was peripheral blood. The TCR comes from a middle-aged woman with acute or convalescent COVID-19.

The CDR3 region has the DNA TGTGCCAGCAGCGCCGGGACAGGGAAAGGTGCGAACACCGGGGAGCTGTTTTTT. It encodes CASSAGTGKGANTGELFF. The chain recombines TRBV5-5 with TRBJ2-2; TRBD1 matches at 9 bases. V shed 4 bases and J 0 bases; nucleotides not matched to a gene: 10. Germline V gene data show CDR1 as SGHKS and CDR2 as YYEKEE (reference sequence). CDR3 size: 18 residues.